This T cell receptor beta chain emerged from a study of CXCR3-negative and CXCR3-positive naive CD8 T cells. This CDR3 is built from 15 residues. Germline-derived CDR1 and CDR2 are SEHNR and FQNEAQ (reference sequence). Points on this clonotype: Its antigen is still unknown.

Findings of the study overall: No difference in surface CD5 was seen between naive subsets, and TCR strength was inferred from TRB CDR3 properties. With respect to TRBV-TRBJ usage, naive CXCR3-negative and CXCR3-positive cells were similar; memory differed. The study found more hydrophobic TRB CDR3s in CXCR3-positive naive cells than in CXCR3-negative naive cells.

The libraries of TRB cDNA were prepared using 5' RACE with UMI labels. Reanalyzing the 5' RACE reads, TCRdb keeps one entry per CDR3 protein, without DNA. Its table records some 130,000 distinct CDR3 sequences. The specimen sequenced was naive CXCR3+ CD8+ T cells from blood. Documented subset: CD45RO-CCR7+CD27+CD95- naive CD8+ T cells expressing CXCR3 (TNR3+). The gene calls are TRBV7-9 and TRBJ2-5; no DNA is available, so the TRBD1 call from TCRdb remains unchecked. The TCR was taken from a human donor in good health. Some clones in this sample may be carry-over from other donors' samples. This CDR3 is CASSLRQGVGETQYF.